These 32 T cell receptor beta chains were sequenced from one sample in a study of shared clonotypes between healthy human individuals. The table came from immunoSEQ multiplex PCR; TCRdb's copy has only in-frame clones and leaves some out. The sample records 2 million or so clones, about 95% being singletons. The sample taken for sequencing was naive CD4+ T cells sorted from blood. Specified subset: CD45RA+ positively selected. Every receptor here comes from a man younger than 35 in good health.

The chain is built from TRBV30 and TRBJ2-2, with 10 bases matching TRBD2. Germline V gene sequence: CDR1 GTSNPN, CDR2 SVGIG (reference sequence). This CDR3 has 21 residues. The V and J ends lost 0 bases and 7 bases, in that order; junction bases with no gene match: 23. CDR3 in amino acids: CAWSVNFWLAGAIGGIGELFF. The DNA for the CDR3 is TGTGCCTGGAGTGTAAATTTTTGGCTAGCGGGAGCGATAGGCGGGATCGGGGAGCTGTTTTTT.

The rearrangement uses TRBV6-1 and TRBJ1-1; D gene ambiguous. The CDR3 contains 11 residues. CDR1 and CDR2 from the germline V gene are MNHNS and SASEGT. V was cut by 1 base and J by 7 bases, with 4 bases left in between. CDR3 protein: CASSEVYEAFF. The CDR3 DNA follows: TGTGCCAGCAGTGAAGTTTATGAAGCTTTCTTT.

A note on this clone: A much larger clone differs from this one at a single base, so this may be a read error. This chain joins TRBV30 and TRBJ2-4, with 8 bases that match TRBD2. Germline values: CDR1 GTSNPN, CDR2 SVGIG (reference sequence). The CDR3 is 13 residues long. CDR3 DNA: TGTGCCTGCCTTAGCGGGGTAAAAAACATTCGGTACTTC. Translating gives CACLSGVKNIRYF.

The gene calls are TRBV18 and TRBJ1-5, with 7 nucleotides matching TRBD1. Germline V lookup: CDR1 KGHSH, CDR2 LQKENI. The CDR3 extends over 17 amino acids. J gave up 0 bases and V 3 bases, and 8 bases lay outside the gene matches. CDR3 amino acids: CASSPRPGTDSNQPQHF. CDR3 sequence (DNA): TGTGCCAGCTCACCCAGACCCGGGACAGATAGCAATCAGCCCCAGCATTTT.

The V and J genes are TRBV28 and TRBJ1-1, with D possibly TRBD1 on 6 matching bases. Between the trimmed V and J ends, which lost 5 bases and 0 bases, there was a span of 7 bases. CDR1 is MDHEN, CDR2 SYDVKM, per germline. The CDR3 runs 13 residues. Here the CDR3 DNA reads TGTGCCAGCAGTACAGGGATGAACACTGAAGCTTTCTTT. Residues: CASSTGMNTEAFF.

V and J are TRBV10-3 and TRBJ1-6; D unresolved. The CDR3 loop spans 14 amino acids. Germline CDR1 and CDR2: ENHRY and SYGVKD. Trimming took 3 bases from V and 10 from J, leaving 13 bases between them. The CDR3 sequence: CAISDRGVGSPLHF. CDR3 DNA: TGTGCCATCAGTGATCGAGGAGTCGGGTCACCCCTCCACTTT.

The rearrangement uses TRBV5-6 and TRBJ1-6; D gene unclear. The V and J ends lost 0 bases and 7 bases respectively, with 8 bases between them. The CDR3 is 14 amino acids. Germline V lookup: CDR1 SGHDT, CDR2 YYEEEE. CDR3 residues: CASSLGRLNSPLHF. CDR3 nucleotide sequence: TGTGCCAGCAGCTTGGGGAGGCTCAATTCACCCCTCCACTTT.

This chain joins TRBV7-2 and TRBJ2-3, with 8 nucleotides matching TRBD2. This CDR3 contains 17 residues. Germline V CDR1 and CDR2: SGHTA, FQGNSA. V was pared by 1 base and J by 2 bases, with 8 bases of the junction left unmatched. The CDR3 here is CASSLVAGGPLTDTQYF. In DNA form, the CDR3 reads TGTGCCAGCAGCTTAGTCGCGGGAGGTCCTCTCACAGATACGCAGTATTTT.

This rearrangement joins TRBV9 to TRBJ2-7, with TRBD2 matching over 9 bases. The V segment lost 2 bases and the J segment 4 bases; nucleotides outside the gene matches: 7. This CDR3 has 15 residues. Germline lookup yields CDR1 SGDLS and CDR2 YYNGEE. The CDR3 loop is CASSVAGGPTYEQYF. CDR3 nucleotides: TGTGCCAGCAGCGTCGCGGGGGGGCCAACTTACGAGCAGTACTTC.

This clone has just a few counts. This chain uses TRBV12-5 with TRBJ1-6, with D hard to call. The germline V and J ends were trimmed by 5 bases and 7 bases, with 9 bases remaining between them. There are 13 residues in the CDR3. Germline CDR1 and CDR2: LGHNT and FRNRAP. The CDR3 bases are TGTGCTAGTGGTAGCAGAGAGAATTCACCCCTCCACTTT. This translates into CASGSRENSPLHF.

Regarding this clone: The sample carries other DNA sequences with the same CDR3. The J gene is TRBJ1-5, the V gene TRBV18; D is unclear. CDR3 length: 13 residues. CDR1 and CDR2 (germline): KGHSH, LQKENI. V gave up 5 bases and J gave up 7 bases, with 12 bases separating them. The CDR3 nucleotides are TGTGCCAGCTCATCTGGGGAGGGACAGCCCCAGCATTTT. It specifies CASSSGEGQPQHF. Full variable domain (missing parts from reference TRBV18 and TRBJ1-5): NAGVMQNPRHLVRRRGQEARLRCSPMKGHSHVYWYRQLPEEGLKFMVYLQKENIIDESGMPKERFSAEFPKEGPSILRIQQVVRGDSAAYFCASSSGEGQPQHFGDGTRLSIL.

The genes are TRBV5-5 and TRBJ2-7; no definite D call. Germline V gene data show CDR1 as SGHKS and CDR2 as YYEKEE (reference sequence). This CDR3 is built from 14 residues. With 1 base removed from V and 2 bases from J, the gap between germline ends came to 10 bases. CDR3 in amino acids: CASSLTVLPYEQYF. The CDR3, as DNA: TGTGCCAGCAGCTTGACAGTCCTCCCCTACGAGCAGTACTTC. Complete variable domain (other parts from reference TRBV5-5 and TRBJ2-7): DAGVTQSPTHLIKTRGQQVTLRCSPISGHKSVSWYQQVLGQGPQFIFQYYEKEERGRGNFPDRFSARQFPNYSSELNVNALLLGDSALYLCASSLTVLPYEQYFGPGTRLTVT.

The chain employs TRBV15 and TRBJ1-5; TRBD1 aligns across 9 bases. V dropped 3 bases and J dropped 1; count of bases not matched to a gene: 4. CDR1 and CDR2 (germline): LNHNV, YYDKDF (reference sequence). The CDR3 is 16 residues long. In DNA, the CDR3 is TGTGCCACCAGCAGGACAGGGGGAGTGAGCAATCAGCCCCAGCATTTT. This encodes CATSRTGGVSNQPQHF.

On this clone: Other nucleotide sequences from this sample produce the same CDR3. The rearrangement links TRBV9 to TRBJ1-1; D is perhaps TRBD1 (5 bases). Between the trimmed V and J ends, which lost 2 bases and 2 bases, there was a span of 10 bases. Germline CDR1 and CDR2: SGDLS and YYNGEE. The CDR3 is 14 amino acids. The CDR3 protein is CASSVRGTNTEAFF. The CDR3 bases are TGTGCCAGCAGCGTCCGGGGGACCAACACTGAAGCTTTCTTT.

The chain carries TRBV18 and TRBJ1-4, with D possibly TRBD1 on 6 matching bases. CDR3 length equals 14 residues. The V gene's germline CDR1 is KGHSH and CDR2 LQKENI. Trimming stripped 0 bases from V and 10 bases from J, with 12 bases between. In nucleotides, the CDR3 is TGTGCCAGCTCACCACCCCGCGGGGGCGGAAAACTGTTTTTT. Protein sequence: CASSPPRGGGKLFF.

The chain uses TRBV29-1 and TRBJ1-3, with D unclear. The CDR3 length is 13 residues. V gave up 4 bases and J gave up 0 bases, with 7 bases separating them. Germline CDR1 is SQVTM and CDR2 is ANQGSEA. The CDR3 DNA is TGCAGCGTTGTACTCAACTCTGGAAACACCATATATTTT. This gives the protein CSVVLNSGNTIYF.

The chain joins TRBV2 to TRBJ2-7; TRBD2 aligns across 9 bases. After removal of 4 bases from V and 6 bases from J, the junction contained 10 bases not matched to a gene. There are 15 residues in the CDR3. The germline V gene encodes CDR1 SNHLY and CDR2 FYNNEI. For the CDR3, the DNA is TGTGCCAGCAGTGGGTCGGCGGGAGGGAGTGGCGAGCAGTACTTC. Encoded protein: CASSGSAGGSGEQYF. Complete variable domain (other parts from reference TRBV2 and TRBJ2-7): EPEVTQTPSHQVTQMGQEVILRCVPISNHLYFYWYRQILGQKVEFLVSFYNNEISEKSEIFDDQFSVERPDGSNFTLKIRSTKLEDSAMYFCASSGSAGGSGEQYFGPGTRLTVT.

The chain uses TRBV5-1 and TRBJ2-7; 7 nucleotides line up with TRBD2. The CDR3 covers 15 residues. V lost 0 bases, J lost 4 bases, and 7 bases stayed unmatched. Germline V gene data show CDR1 as SGHRS and CDR2 as YFSETQ. CDR3 region: CASSLGLAREYEQYF. The CDR3 DNA sequence: TGCGCCAGCAGCTTGGGACTAGCCCGGGAATACGAGCAGTACTTC.

Worth noting for this clone: The sample contains more than one DNA sequence encoding this CDR3. The rearrangement joins TRBV7-2 to TRBJ2-5; D gene ambiguous. This CDR3 spans 13 amino acids. The V and J ends lost 1 base and 3 bases respectively, with 6 bases between them. Germline CDR1 is SGHTA and CDR2 is FQGNSA. CDR3: CASSLGTKETQYF. The DNA for the CDR3 is TGTGCCAGCAGCTTAGGCACAAAAGAGACCCAGTACTTC.

This clone was detected a few times. CDR3 loop: CASSLERVNSPLHF. For the CDR3, the DNA is TGTGCCAGCAGCTTAGAGAGGGTTAATTCACCCCTCCACTTT. J is TRBJ1-6 and V is TRBV7-9; D is uncertain. The CDR3 is made up of 14 amino acids. V lost 1 base and J lost 6, with 7 bases in between. Germline V gives CDR1 SEHNR, CDR2 FQNEAQ (reference sequence).

The CDR3 DNA is TGTGCCAGCAGCTTCGGGGGGTTAAGCACAGATACGCAGTATTTT. It is translated as CASSFGGLSTDTQYF. The chain is built from TRBV11-3 and TRBJ2-3; TRBD2 aligns across 7 bases. Germline CDR1 reads SGHNT; CDR2 reads YENEEA. This CDR3 region has 15 residues. V trimming: 3 bases; J trimming: 0 bases; junction bases outside the gene matches: 3.

CDR3 in DNA: TGTGCCAGCAGCGGATACACAGATACGCAGTATTTT. It codes for CASSGYTDTQYF. This chain joins TRBV7-3 and TRBJ2-3; D is ambiguous. The CDR3 is made up of 12 amino acids. Trimming removed 5 bases at V and 2 bases at J, with 5 bases between. Germline CDR1 reads SGHTA; CDR2 reads FQGTGA. Combining the CDR3 with reference TRBV7-3 and TRBJ2-3 gives the whole variable domain GAGVSQTPSNKVTEKGKYVELRCDPISGHTALYWYRQSLGQGPEFLIYFQGTGAADDSGLPNDRFFAVRPEGSVSTLKIQRTERGDSAVYLCASSGYTDTQYFGPGTRLTVL.

The chain recombines TRBV4-3 with TRBJ2-4, with D maybe TRBD1 (5 bases). Looked up from germline, CDR1 is LGHNA and CDR2 is YSLEER. The germline V and J ends were trimmed by 0 bases and 1 base, with 10 bases remaining between them. This CDR3 comprises 16 residues. The CDR3 nucleotides are TGCGCCAGCAGCCAAGACAGGGATAACGCCAAAAACATTCAGTACTTC. It yields the protein CASSQDRDNAKNIQYF.

The rearrangement uses TRBV6-6 and TRBJ1-2, with D unresolved. Trimming stripped 4 bases from V and 2 bases from J, with 5 bases between. The CDR3 covers 12 residues. Germline CDR1 and CDR2: MNHNY and SVGAGI (reference sequence). The CDR3 is CASSSVNYGYTF. The CDR3 DNA is TGTGCCAGCAGTTCTGTGAACTATGGCTACACCTTC.

The gene calls are TRBV1 and TRBJ2-4; the table calls TRBD1, which could not be checked here. TRBV1 is marked as a pseudogene. The CDR3 is made up of 16 amino acids. The CDR3: CTSSQDLSRVENIQYF. The CDR3, as DNA: TGCACCAGCAGCCAAGATCTTTCCAGGGTTGAAAACATTCAGTACTTC.

Concerning this clone itself: In the same sample, other DNA sequences code for this CDR3. The gene calls are TRBV18 and TRBJ2-2, with D possibly called TRBD1 or TRBD2 (6 bases each). CDR3 length: 16 amino acids. CDR1 is KGHSH, CDR2 LQKENI, per germline. Between the trimmed V and J ends, which lost 3 bases and 0 bases, there was a span of 11 bases. The CDR3: CASSPTRGANTGELFF. CDR3 sequence (DNA): TGTGCCAGCTCACCCACTAGGGGGGCGAACACCGGGGAGCTGTTTTTT.

V and J are TRBV29-1 and TRBJ2-7; TRBD1 agrees at 10 bases. After removal of 6 bases from V and 7 bases from J, the junction contained 6 bases not matched to a gene. In germline, CDR1 is SQVTM, CDR2 ANQGSEA. The CDR3 is made up of 12 amino acids. CDR3 protein: CSVIGTGVEQYF. CDR3 coding DNA: TGCAGCGTGATTGGGACAGGGGTAGAGCAGTACTTC.

The CDR3 nucleotides are TGTGCCAGCAGCTTGTACAGGGGGGTCAATTCACCCCTCCACTTT. It translates to CASSLYRGVNSPLHF. This chain joins TRBV7-9 and TRBJ1-6; TRBD1 matches 8 bases. J lost 7 bases, V lost 3 bases, and 5 bases had no gene match. CDR1 SEHNR and CDR2 FQNEAQ come from the germline V gene (reference sequence). The CDR3 runs 15 residues.

This clone was picked up a small number of times. The sample has other DNA sequences that encode this CDR3 too. V gene TRBV6-5 combines with J gene TRBJ1-4; D is unclear. The CDR3 sequence is 12 residues long. Per the germline V gene, CDR1 is MNHEY and CDR2 is SVGAGI. V lost 6 bases to trimming and J lost 3 bases, with 5 bases between them. Here the CDR3 reads CASSRANEKLFF. The CDR3 DNA is TGTGCCAGCAGCCGGGCTAATGAAAAACTGTTTTTT.

The chain combines TRBV25-1 with TRBJ1-4; the D is unclear. The V and J ends lost 4 bases and 0 bases respectively, with 9 bases between them. The CDR3 spans 15 residues. Germline assignment: CDR1 MGHDK and CDR2 SYGVNS. The CDR3 protein is CASSGDWATNEKLFF. The CDR3 DNA follows: TGTGCCAGCAGTGGGGATTGGGCAACTAATGAAAAACTGTTTTTT.

V is TRBV4-2 and J is TRBJ2-5; either TRBD1 or TRBD2 may fit D (5 bases each). This CDR3 region has 12 residues. The germline V and J ends were trimmed by 0 bases and 9 bases, with 8 bases remaining between them. CDR1 is LGHNA and CDR2 is YNFKEQ in the germline V gene. The CDR3 coding sequence is TGTGCCAGCAGCCAAGATTCGGGACCCCAGTACTTC. Its translation is CASSQDSGPQYF.

This sequence joins TRBV11-2 and TRBJ1-2; D not certain. V was shortened by 3 bases and J by 2 bases, with 7 bases between the two germline ends. The CDR3 has 13 amino acids. CDR1 is SGHAT, CDR2 FQNNGV, per germline. In DNA, the CDR3 is TGTGCCAGCAGCTTCAGCCAGAACTATGGCTACACCTTC. Translation gives CASSFSQNYGYTF.